This record covers a single T cell receptor (beta chain). What it binds is unknown. The V end was cut by 5 bases, the J end by 0 bases, with 20 bases between. CDR1 SNHLY and CDR2 FYNNEI come from the germline V gene. The CDR3 extends over 18 amino acids. Profiled with immunoSEQ multiplex PCR; TCRdb holds only in-frame clones, not every one. The repertoire consists of around 87,000 clones, with 70% to 90% occurring once and the leading ten covering about a tenth. This sample is drawn from a study of T cell responses to AZD1222 COVID-19 vaccine. Across the study: Samples with a second dose at about 4 or about 12 weeks were pooled together. Broader study findings: The sample set comprised mostly white British donors with more females, and clonal diversity was possibly underestimated. Among spike-specific TCRs, nearly half reportedly target unmutated variant regions. Regions 160-218 and 743-854 held dominance among vaccine-associated CD4 TCRs, which spanned spike.

This chain connects TRBV2 to TRBJ2-1, with D uncertain. This sequence originates from an adult in good health. The material was peripheral blood, obtained on day 0 of AZD1222 vaccination. In DNA form, the CDR3 reads TGTGCCAGCAGTACACCGACTCTACCTTCTAGCTCCTACAATGAGCAGTTCTTC. It is translated as CASSTPTLPSSSYNEQFF.